This TCR beta chain was documented in a study of shared T cell receptors in the human thymus. V gave up 5 bases and J gave up 0 bases, with 14 bases separating them. In germline, CDR1 is SGHDT, CDR2 YYEEEE. The CDR3 is 15 residues long. The table came from immunoSEQ multiplex PCR; TCRdb's copy has only in-frame clones and leaves some out. This table holds some 760,000 clones, around 85% found once. The same data also went into a second study, on human thymus T cells. That publication notes: Thymic repertoires from unrelated individuals overlapped highly, related research reported.

This receptor was obtained from a girl under three years old with a congenital heart defect. The J gene is TRBJ1-2, the V gene TRBV5-6, with no clear D. The sequenced sample consisted of thymocytes. The CDR3 here is CASRRLILANYGYTF. The CDR3 bases are TGTGCCAGCAGGCGCTTGATCCTAGCTAACTATGGCTACACCTTC. Full variable domain (outside the CDR3, taken from reference TRBV5-6 and TRBJ1-2): DAGVTQSPTHLIKTRGQQVTLRCSPKSGHDTVSWYQQALGQGPQFIFQYYEEEERQRGNFPDRFSGHQFPNYSSELNVNALLLGDSALYLCASRRLILANYGYTFGSGTRLTVV.